The rows below give T cell receptor beta chains drawn from one sample of a study of blood T cell repertoires in COVID-19. Clones were read by immunoSEQ multiplex PCR, and TCRdb kept only the in-frame ones, dropping some. The sample lists over 200,000 clones, more than 85% occurring once. Sequenced material: peripheral blood. These receptors came from a man aged 40-50 years with active or convalescent COVID-19. Both conserved end residues are part of each CDR3. A D gene is named only where the DNA matches it firmly.

D: .; J: TRBJ2-7; V: TRBV18; DNA: TGTGCCAGCTCCCCCCGCCTGGGGGCTTACGAGCAGTACTTC; CDR3: CASSPRLGAYEQYF
D: TRBD2; J: TRBJ2-7; V: TRBV28; DNA: TGTGCCAGCAGCCTTATTTCAATAGCGGGGGTCTCCTACGAGCAGTACTTC; CDR3: CASSLISIAGVSYEQYF
D: TRBD2; J: TRBJ2-1; V: TRBV5-1; DNA: TGCGCCAGCAGCTCCCCCTTAGCGGGCCTCAACGATGAGCAGTTCTTC; CDR3: CASSSPLAGLNDEQFF
D: TRBD2; J: TRBJ2-1; V: TRBV5-1; DNA: TGCGCCAGCAGCGAGGGGACTAGCGGAGGTAATGAGCAGTTCTTC; CDR3: CASSEGTSGGNEQFF
D: .; J: TRBJ2-7; V: TRBV7-9; DNA: TGTGCCAGCAGCTTGATAGATTCCCGCTACGAGCAGTACTTC; CDR3: CASSLIDSRYEQYF
D: TRBD1; J: TRBJ1-2; V: TRBV28; DNA: TGTGCCAGCAGTGGGGGACAGGGGTTTTATGGCTACACCTTC; CDR3: CASSGGQGFYGYTF
D: TRBD2; J: TRBJ2-1; V: TRBV5-6; DNA: TGTGCCAGCAGCGGACTAGCGCCTCAGGATGAGCAGTTCTTC; CDR3: CASSGLAPQDEQFF
D: .; J: TRBJ1-2; V: TRBV6-5; DNA: TGTGCCAGCAGTTACGCGGGGTCTTACGGCTACACCTTC; CDR3: CASSYAGSYGYTF
D: .; J: TRBJ2-3; V: TRBV2; DNA: TGTGCCAGCAGTAAACAGGGTCTGGATACAGATACGCAGTATTTT; CDR3: CASSKQGLDTDTQYF
D: TRBD1; J: TRBJ1-6; V: TRBV30; DNA: TGTGCCTCCGGACAGGGTAATAATTCACCCCTCCACTTT; CDR3: CASGQGNNSPLHF
D: TRBD2; J: TRBJ2-1; V: TRBV6-5; DNA: TGTGCCAGCAGCGTATTAGCGGGAGAACACAATGAGCAGTTCTTC; CDR3: CASSVLAGEHNEQFF
D: .; J: TRBJ1-6; V: TRBV30; DNA: TGTGCCTGGAGTGCTGTCAGTAATTCACCCCTCCACTTT; CDR3: CAWSAVSNSPLHF
D: .; J: TRBJ2-7; V: TRBV6-5; DNA: TGTGCCAGCAGCGCTACGACCTACGAGCAGTACTTC; CDR3: CASSATTYEQYF
D: .; J: TRBJ1-4; V: TRBV11-2; DNA: TGTGCCAGCAGCTTAGTATCCTATGAAAAACTGTTTTTT; CDR3: CASSLVSYEKLFF